This T cell receptor beta chain was sequenced during a study of T-cell reconstitution after alpha-beta-depleted transplantation in children. Overall study results and limits: From surviving recipient T cells and thymic progenitors came the high day-60 TCRbeta diversity observed in some patients. Reportedly, only several hundred clones from non-depleted graft cells drove alpha-beta T-cell counts at about two months. The main origin of T-cell counts and diversity one year after transplant was newly produced T cells.

Per the germline V gene, CDR1 is SQVTM and CDR2 is ANQGSEA. This CDR3 contains 11 residues. The V and J ends lost 4 bases and 5 bases respectively, with 6 bases between them. This clonotype has just a few counts. Its antigen is still unknown. Unique molecular identifiers were used to barcode this TCRbeta library. TCRdb itself ran the PCR reads through MiXCR, one entry per CDR3 protein. The sample has 250,000 to 400,000 distinct CDR3 sequences, about a quarter seen once. The sample here was PBMCs, mostly from graft donor cells, taken 180 days after TCRalphabeta/CD19-depleted stem cell transplant. The TCR comes from a male patient under 18 who had a stem cell transplant for acute lymphoblastic leukemia, so the T cells may come from the graft donor. The chain uses TRBV29-1 and TRBJ2-1; D is unclear. The CDR3 loop reads CSVALNNEQFF. The CDR3 DNA is TGCAGCGTTGCACTTAACAATGAGCAGTTCTTC.